The 22 T cell receptor beta chains below come from one sample, sequenced in a study of T cell responses to AZD1222 COVID-19 vaccine. Method: immunoSEQ multiplex PCR; TCRdb's copy keeps in-frame clones and lacks some. The table lists 150,000 to 200,000 clones, about 91% of them singletons. The material was peripheral blood, obtained on day 0 of AZD1222 vaccination. These receptors were taken from an adult in good health.

About this clone itself: It may be a read error: a sequence one base away is much more abundant. Additional DNA sequences in this sample encode the identical CDR3. This chain uses TRBV10-2 with TRBJ2-7; D call uncertain. CDR1 and CDR2 from the germline V gene are WSHSY and SAAADI. The CDR3 loop spans 11 amino acids. The V end was cut by 4 bases, the J end by 3 bases, with 4 bases between. In DNA form, the CDR3 reads TGCGCCAGCAGTGGAATCTACGAGCAGTACTTC. Amino acid sequence: CASSGIYEQYF.

This clone was recorded once. V usage is TRBV28 and J usage is TRBJ2-7; D remains ambiguous. The V end was cut by 2 bases, the J end by 5 bases, with 4 bases between. Looked up from germline, CDR1 is MDHEN and CDR2 is SYDVKM. The CDR3 loop spans 11 amino acids. In DNA form, the CDR3 reads TGTGCCAGCAGTTTAAGGGACGAGCAGTACTTC. It encodes CASSLRDEQYF.

The chain has TRBV2 and TRBJ2-5; D ambiguous. With 2 bases removed from V and 5 bases from J, the gap between germline ends came to 9 bases. This CDR3 has 13 residues. In germline, CDR1 is SNHLY, CDR2 FYNNEI. Here the CDR3 reads CASSERPRETQYF. The CDR3 nucleotides are TGTGCCAGCAGTGAAAGGCCTCGGGAGACCCAGTACTTC.

The chain has TRBV20-1 and TRBJ2-7; maybe TRBD1 (5 bases). In germline, CDR1 is DFQATT, CDR2 SNEGSKA (reference sequence). The CDR3 totals 11 residues. The DNA of the CDR3 is TGCACCCCGGACAACGCCTACGAGCAGTACTTC. Residues: CTPDNAYEQYF.

This clone showed up just a few times. The CDR3 sequence is CASSLGQRYEQYF. The CDR3 DNA follows: TGTGCCAGCAGCTTGGGACAGAGGTACGAGCAGTACTTC. The chain joins TRBV5-6 to TRBJ2-7, with a weak D call TRBD1 (5 bases). Germline loops: CDR1 SGHDT, CDR2 YYEEEE. CDR3 length: 13 amino acids. The V end was cut by 0 bases, the J end by 4 bases, with 8 bases between.

The J gene is TRBJ1-5, the V gene TRBV18, with 10 positions matching TRBD1. Trimming took 6 bases from V and 3 from J; bases not matched to a gene: 5. From germline, CDR1 is KGHSH and CDR2 LQKENI. This CDR3 contains 15 residues. CDR3 loop: CASSPTGGVNQPQHF. The CDR3 DNA is TGTGCCAGCTCGCCGACAGGGGGCGTCAATCAGCCCCAGCATTTT.

This clone was found once. The chain is built from TRBV19 and TRBJ2-5; TRBD1 aligns across 7 bases. CDR3 length: 16 amino acids. Germline V gives CDR1 LNHDA, CDR2 SQIVND (reference sequence). V lost 5 bases and J lost 1; bases outside the gene matches: 10. DNA for the CDR3: TGTGCCAGTAGTCCAAAATTGGGACAGATCCAAGAGACCCAGTACTTC. It yields the protein CASSPKLGQIQETQYF.

The chain is built from TRBV19 and TRBJ1-1; unclear D gene. Germline CDR1 reads LNHDA; CDR2 reads SQIVND (reference sequence). CDR3 length equals 17 residues. V was trimmed by 3 bases and J by 1 base, leaving 18 bases between them. The CDR3 bases are TGTGCCAGTAGTATCAGCAGGTCCCTCCACCCGAACACTGAAGCTTTCTTT. Amino acid sequence: CASSISRSLHPNTEAFF.

A few counts support this clone. The chain joins TRBV29-1 to TRBJ1-2, with D hard to call. This CDR3 has 14 residues. The germline V gene encodes CDR1 SQVTM and CDR2 ANQGSEA. V lost 7 bases to trimming and J lost 3 bases, with 18 bases between them. CDR3 protein: CSAAPAPRDYGYTF. CDR3 bases: TGCAGCGCTGCTCCCGCCCCTCGGGACTATGGCTACACCTTC.

This chain connects TRBV27 to TRBJ2-1; D is perhaps TRBD2 (6 bases). The length of the CDR3 is 13 residues. The V gene lost 5 bases and the J gene lost 2 bases, with 7 bases spanning the gap. The V gene's germline CDR1 is MNHEY and CDR2 SMNVEV (reference sequence). CDR3 DNA sequence: TGTGCCAGCAGTAGGACTACCTACAATGAGCAGTTCTTC. Its translation is CASSRTTYNEQFF.

Concerning this clone itself: This specimen includes other DNA sequences encoding the same CDR3. V gene TRBV30 combines with J gene TRBJ1-2, with D perhaps matching TRBD1 (5 bases). Per germline, CDR1 GTSNPN and CDR2 SVGIG (reference sequence). The CDR3 spans 12 residues. V gave up 3 bases and J gave up 2 bases, with 7 bases separating them. CDR3 DNA: TGTGCCTGGAGCGGGGGAAACTATGGCTACACCTTC. It yields the protein CAWSGGNYGYTF.

This clone was observed a few times. CDR3 sequence: CASSPRVSSYEQYF. CDR3 DNA sequence: TGTGCCAGCAGCCCCAGGGTGAGCTCCTACGAGCAGTACTTC. The rearrangement links TRBV16 to TRBJ2-7; TRBD1 might be the D (5 bases). Trimming removed 4 bases from V and 0 bases from J, with 10 bases in between. CDR1 is KGHSY and CDR2 is FQNENV in the germline V gene. This CDR3 comprises 14 residues.

J is TRBJ2-7 and V is TRBV5-5; D might be TRBD2 (6 bases). The V end was cut by 0 bases, the J end by 0 bases, with 7 bases between. CDR3 length equals 14 residues. Germline V gene lookup returns CDR1 SGHKS and CDR2 YYEKEE (reference sequence). The chain's CDR3 is CASSLVGGSYEQYF. CDR3 in DNA: TGTGCCAGCAGCTTGGTGGGAGGCTCCTACGAGCAGTACTTC.

The genes are TRBV2 and TRBJ1-1; D is perhaps TRBD1 (6 bases). In germline, CDR1 is SNHLY, CDR2 FYNNEI. The CDR3 is made up of 14 amino acids. The germline V and J ends were trimmed by 6 bases and 0 bases, with 11 bases remaining between them. The CDR3 is CASSPGTMNTEAFF. In DNA form, the CDR3 reads TGTGCCAGCAGCCCCGGGACAATGAACACTGAAGCTTTCTTT.

The chain couples TRBV7-9 to TRBJ2-7; D is ambiguous. Germline values: CDR1 SEHNR, CDR2 FQNEAQ (reference sequence). The V end lost 1 base, the J end lost 0 bases, and 7 bases lay between the germline ends. CDR3 length equals 14 residues. DNA of the CDR3: TGTGCCAGCAGCTTAGTGGCCGGCTCCTACGAGCAGTACTTC. As protein: CASSLVAGSYEQYF.

The V and J genes are TRBV5-1 and TRBJ1-1, with 7 bases fitting TRBD1. J lost 6 bases, V lost 3 bases, and 8 bases had no gene match. This CDR3 spans 14 amino acids. Germline V gene sequence: CDR1 SGHRS, CDR2 YFSETQ. As DNA, the CDR3 is TGCGCCAGCAGCTCCCAGGGGGGGCAGTCTGAAGCTTTCTTT. Translation gives CASSSQGGQSEAFF.

This clone was detected only a few times. Other nucleotide sequences from this sample produce the same CDR3. This sequence joins TRBV6-4 and TRBJ2-1; TRBD2 matches at 8 bases. This CDR3 has 15 amino acids. CDR1 and CDR2 (germline): MRHNA, SNTAGT. V shed 3 bases, J shed 0 bases, and the junction held 1 base outside the gene matches. The CDR3 region has the DNA TGTGCCAGCAGTGAAAGCGGGGGCTCCTACAATGAGCAGTTCTTC. This codes for CASSESGGSYNEQFF.

The chain is built from TRBV19 and TRBJ2-6; TRBD2 agrees at 7 bases. The germline V gene encodes CDR1 LNHDA and CDR2 SQIVND (reference sequence). The trim removed 5 bases at V and 2 bases at J, leaving 6 bases unmatched. This CDR3 region has 16 residues. This CDR3 reads CASSFLGGAGANVLTF. CDR3 coding DNA: TGTGCCAGTAGTTTTCTGGGGGGGGCTGGGGCCAACGTCCTGACTTTC. Full variable domain (remainder filled in from reference TRBV19 and TRBJ2-6): DGGITQSPKYLFRKEGQNVTLSCEQNLNHDAMYWYRQDPGQGLRLIYYSQIVNDFQKGDIAEGYSVSREKKESFPLTVTSAQKNPTAFYLCASSFLGGAGANVLTFGAGSRLTVL.

This clone was detected only once. This chain uses TRBV6-4 with TRBJ1-1, with a possible D match to TRBD1 (5 bases). Trimming stripped 6 bases from V and 0 bases from J, with 14 bases between. The CDR3 loop spans 15 amino acids. Germline V gives CDR1 MRHNA, CDR2 SNTAGT. DNA of the CDR3: TGTGCCAGCAGGGGGCCCGGCCCTTTGAACACTGAAGCTTTCTTT. Amino acids: CASRGPGPLNTEAFF.

The V gene is TRBV7-2, the J gene TRBJ2-7; D not certain. Deletions cut 3 bases from V and 0 bases from J, with 6 bases between. CDR3 length: 13 residues. Germline V gives CDR1 SGHTA, CDR2 FQGNSA. The CDR3 DNA follows: TGTGCCAGCAGCTTGGGCCTCTCCTACGAGCAGTACTTC. Residues: CASSLGLSYEQYF. The whole variable domain, remainder taken from reference TRBV7-2 and TRBJ2-7, is GAGVSQSPSNKVTEKGKDVELRCDPISGHTALYWYRQSLGQGLEFLIYFQGNSAPDKSGLPSDRFSAERTGGSVSTLTIQRTQQEDSAVYLCASSLGLSYEQYFGPGTRLTVT.

The V gene is TRBV6-2 or TRBV6-3, the J gene TRBJ2-7; D is unclear. Looked up from germline, CDR1 is MNHEY and CDR2 is SVGEGT. CDR3 length equals 12 residues. The V gene lost 2 bases and the J gene lost 5 bases, with 7 bases spanning the gap. This CDR3 is CASSYVGNEQYF. The CDR3 nucleotides read TGTGCCAGCAGTTACGTGGGCAACGAGCAGTACTTC.

The genes are TRBV3-1 (or the pseudogene TRBV3-2) and TRBJ1-1; unclear D gene. This CDR3 spans 12 amino acids. Trimming left V 4 bases short and J 1 base short, with 4 bases between. Germline lookup yields CDR1 LGHDT and CDR2 YNNKEL (reference sequence). CDR3 coding DNA: TGTGCCAGCAGCCTTTCGAACACTGAAGCTTTCTTT. Translated, it gives CASSLSNTEAFF.